This passage covers 5 T cell receptor beta chains from one sample sequenced in a study of blood T cell repertoires in COVID-19. Data came from immunoSEQ multiplex PCR; TCRdb stores just in-frame clones and leaves some out. The sample records fewer than 400,000 clones, roughly 90% being singletons. The sequencing sample was made of peripheral blood. These receptors originate from a woman aged 30 to 39 with COVID-19, enrolled during active disease.

The chain carries TRBV29-1 and TRBJ1-1; 7 bases fit TRBD1. V lost 7 bases and J lost 0; bases outside the gene matches: 20. The CDR3 spans 18 residues. CDR1 and CDR2 from the germline V gene are SQVTM and ANQGSEA. The DNA of the CDR3 is TGCAGCGGGCGGACAGGCTTCGACCACTTTGGCATGAACACTGAAGCTTTCTTT. Residues: CSGRTGFDHFGMNTEAFF.

The gene calls are TRBV5-1 and TRBJ1-4; possible D gene TRBD1, 5 bases. The germline V and J ends were trimmed by 7 bases and 4 bases, with 23 bases remaining between them. This CDR3 region has 17 residues. Germline V gene sequence: CDR1 SGHRS, CDR2 YFSETQ. In nucleotides, the CDR3 is TGCGCCAGCCGGCGCCAGGGATCGGGCGGGGGTAATGAAAAACTGTTTTTT. Its translation: CASRRQGSGGGNEKLFF. Using reference TRBV5-1 and TRBJ1-4 for the parts outside the CDR3, the full variable domain is KAGVTQTPRYLIKTRGQQVTLSCSPISGHRSVSWYQQTPGQGLQFLFEYFSETQRNKGNFPGRFSGRQFSNSRSEMNVSTLELGDSALYLCASRRQGSGGGNEKLFFGSGTQLSVL.

The chain recombines TRBV27 with TRBJ1-6; D is ambiguous. The V end was cut by 6 bases, the J end by 7 bases, with 10 bases between. The CDR3 consists of 13 residues. Germline V gene data show CDR1 as MNHEY and CDR2 as SMNVEV (reference sequence). CDR3 residues: CASRRHGNSPLHF. As DNA, the CDR3 is TGTGCCAGCAGGAGACATGGAAATTCACCCCTCCACTTT.

The rearrangement uses TRBV2 and TRBJ1-3, with D unclear. Trimming pared 7 bases from V and 0 bases from J, leaving 13 bases between. This CDR3 has 15 residues. Germline V gives CDR1 SNHLY, CDR2 FYNNEI. The CDR3 DNA follows: TGTGCCAGCACTACCCAGGCGAGCTCTGGAAACACCATATATTTT. The encoded protein is CASTTQASSGNTIYF. The complete variable domain, with remaining parts taken from reference TRBV2 and TRBJ1-3, reads EPEVTQTPSHQVTQMGQEVILRCVPISNHLYFYWYRQILGQKVEFLVSFYNNEISEKSEIFDDQFSVERPDGSNFTLKIRSTKLEDSAMYFCASTTQASSGNTIYFGEGSWLTVV.

This clone has just one count. This rearrangement joins TRBV11-2 to TRBJ2-7; TRBD2 matches at 8 bases. This CDR3 spans 14 amino acids. CDR1 SGHAT and CDR2 FQNNGV come from the germline V gene. After removal of 3 bases from V and 6 bases from J, the junction contained 7 bases not matched to a gene. The CDR3 coding sequence is TGTGCCAGCAGCTTGGGTCCAGCGGGAGCCGAGCAGTACTTC. Its protein product is CASSLGPAGAEQYF.